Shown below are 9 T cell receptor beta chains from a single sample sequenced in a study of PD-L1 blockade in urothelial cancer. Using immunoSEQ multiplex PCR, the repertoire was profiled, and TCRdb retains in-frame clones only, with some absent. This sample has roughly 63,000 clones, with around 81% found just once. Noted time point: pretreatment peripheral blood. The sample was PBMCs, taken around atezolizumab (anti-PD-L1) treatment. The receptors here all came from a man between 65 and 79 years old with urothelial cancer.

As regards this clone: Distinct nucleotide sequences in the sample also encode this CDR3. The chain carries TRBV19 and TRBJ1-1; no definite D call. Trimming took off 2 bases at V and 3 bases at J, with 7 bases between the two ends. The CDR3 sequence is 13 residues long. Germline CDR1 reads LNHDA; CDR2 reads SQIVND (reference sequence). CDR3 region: CASSIRGDTEAFF. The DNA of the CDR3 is TGTGCCAGTAGTATACGGGGTGACACTGAAGCTTTCTTT. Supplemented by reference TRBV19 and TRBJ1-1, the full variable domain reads DGGITQSPKYLFRKEGQNVTLSCEQNLNHDAMYWYRQDPGQGLRLIYYSQIVNDFQKGDIAEGYSVSREKKESFPLTVTSAQKNPTAFYLCASSIRGDTEAFFGQGTRLTVV.

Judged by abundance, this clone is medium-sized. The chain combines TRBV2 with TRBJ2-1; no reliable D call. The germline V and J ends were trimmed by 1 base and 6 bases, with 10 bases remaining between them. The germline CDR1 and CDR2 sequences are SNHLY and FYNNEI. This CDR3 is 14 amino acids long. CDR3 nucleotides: TGTGCCAGCAGTGAAGATCTAGTCCGCAATGAGCAGTTCTTC. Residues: CASSEDLVRNEQFF. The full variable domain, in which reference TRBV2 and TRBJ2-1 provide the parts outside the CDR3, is EPEVTQTPSHQVTQMGQEVILRCVPISNHLYFYWYRQILGQKVEFLVSFYNNEISEKSEIFDDQFSVERPDGSNFTLKIRSTKLEDSAMYFCASSEDLVRNEQFFGPGTRLTVL.

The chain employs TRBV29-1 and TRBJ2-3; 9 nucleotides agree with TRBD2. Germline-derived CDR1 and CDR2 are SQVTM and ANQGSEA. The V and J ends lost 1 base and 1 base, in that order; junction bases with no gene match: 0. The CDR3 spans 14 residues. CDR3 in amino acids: CSVEASGGTDTQYF. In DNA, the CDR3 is TGCAGCGTTGAAGCTAGCGGGGGCACAGATACGCAGTATTTT.

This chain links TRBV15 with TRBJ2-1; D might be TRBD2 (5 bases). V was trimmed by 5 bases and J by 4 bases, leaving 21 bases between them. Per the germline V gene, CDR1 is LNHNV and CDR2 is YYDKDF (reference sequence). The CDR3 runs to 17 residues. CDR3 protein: CATSRSRLLVAYNEQFF. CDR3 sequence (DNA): TGTGCCACCAGCCGTTCCCGACTACTAGTGGCTTACAATGAGCAGTTCTTC. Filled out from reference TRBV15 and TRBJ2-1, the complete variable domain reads DAMVIQNPRYQVTQFGKPVTLSCSQTLNHNVMYWYQQKSSQAPKLLFHYYDKDFNNEADTPDNFQSRRPNTSFCFLDIRSPGLGDTAMYLCATSRSRLLVAYNEQFFGPGTRLTVL.

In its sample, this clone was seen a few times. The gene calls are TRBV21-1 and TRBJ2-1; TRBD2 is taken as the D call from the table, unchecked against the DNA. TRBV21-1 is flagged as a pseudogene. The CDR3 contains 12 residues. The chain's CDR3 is CASSHTDNEQFF. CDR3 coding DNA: TGTGCCAGCAGCCATACTGACAATGAGCAGTTCTTC.

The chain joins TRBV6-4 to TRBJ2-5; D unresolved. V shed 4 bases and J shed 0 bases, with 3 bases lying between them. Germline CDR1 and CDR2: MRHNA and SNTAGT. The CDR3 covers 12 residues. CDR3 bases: TGTGCCAGCAGTGCCTACCAAGAGACCCAGTACTTC. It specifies CASSAYQETQYF.

CDR3 sequence reads: CASSLWGENVMFF. The DNA of the CDR3 is TGTGCCAGCAGTTTGTGGGGAGAAAATGTGATGTTCTTC. This chain connects TRBV28 to TRBJ2-1; weak D call: TRBD2 (5 bases). The CDR3 contains 13 residues. The germline V and J ends were trimmed by 3 bases and 15 bases, with 18 bases remaining between them. Germline V lookup: CDR1 MDHEN, CDR2 SYDVKM.

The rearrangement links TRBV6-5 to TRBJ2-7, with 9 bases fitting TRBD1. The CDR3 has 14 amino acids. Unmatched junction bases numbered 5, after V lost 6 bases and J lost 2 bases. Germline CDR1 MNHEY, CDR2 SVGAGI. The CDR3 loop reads CASRRQGDPYEQYF. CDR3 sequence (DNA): TGTGCCAGCAGGAGACAGGGGGACCCCTACGAGCAGTACTTC.

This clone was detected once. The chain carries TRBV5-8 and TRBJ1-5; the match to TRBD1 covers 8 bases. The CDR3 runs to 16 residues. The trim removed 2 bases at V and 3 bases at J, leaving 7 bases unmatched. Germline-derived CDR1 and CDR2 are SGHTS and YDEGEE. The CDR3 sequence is CASSLGMDRVNQPQHF. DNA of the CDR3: TGTGCCAGCAGCTTAGGCATGGACAGGGTCAATCAGCCCCAGCATTTT.